This TCR beta chain came from a study of shared clonotypes between healthy human individuals. Profiling relied on immunoSEQ multiplex PCR, and the TCRdb table lists in-frame clones only, not all of them. The data contain approximately 250,000 clones, approximately 70% of them seen just once; the ten biggest clones take up approximately 10%. The CDR3 spans 15 residues. With 4 bases clipped from V and 4 bases from J, the junction kept 7 bases outside the gene matches. CDR1 SGHNT and CDR2 YYREEE come from the germline V gene (reference sequence). The chain links TRBV5-4 to TRBJ2-1; 8 bases match TRBD2. What was sequenced was memory CD4+ T cells sorted from blood. Specified subset: CD45RA-negative fraction. This TCR derives from a man aged 30 to 45 in good health. The CDR3 reads CASSQPGLDYNEQFF. The DNA of the CDR3 is TGTGCCAGCAGCCAACCGGGACTAGATTACAATGAGCAGTTCTTC.